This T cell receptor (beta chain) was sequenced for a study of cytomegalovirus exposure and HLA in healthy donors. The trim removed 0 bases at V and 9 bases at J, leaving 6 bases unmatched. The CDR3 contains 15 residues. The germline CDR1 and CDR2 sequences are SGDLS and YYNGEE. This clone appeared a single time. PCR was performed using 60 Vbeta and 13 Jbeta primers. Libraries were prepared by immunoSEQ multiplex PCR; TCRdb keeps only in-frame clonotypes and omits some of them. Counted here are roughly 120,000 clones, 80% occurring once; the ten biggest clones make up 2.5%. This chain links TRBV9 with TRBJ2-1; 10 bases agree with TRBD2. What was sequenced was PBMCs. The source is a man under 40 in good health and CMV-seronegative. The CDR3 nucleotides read TGTGCCAGCAGCGTAGAGGGGCTAGCGGGAGTTGAGCAGTTCTTC. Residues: CASSVEGLAGVEQFF.